The source of this TCR beta chain is a study of response to subunit inactivated influenza vaccine. General study points: Authors suggested few new T cells are recruited by each seasonal influenza vaccination.

TCRdb re-called the RT-PCR reads through MiXCR, storing one row per CDR3 protein. The data show 600,000 to 700,000 distinct CDR3 sequences, 12% to 15% seen once. Note on this clonotype: The antigen is not known.

V lost 6 bases and J lost 5, with 16 bases in between. CDR1 and CDR2 from the germline V gene are SQVTM and ANQGSEA. This CDR3 is built from 13 residues. The sequencing here drew on PBMCs from blood, taken approximately 15 days before vaccination. The clonotype comes from a man between 50 and 59 years old who received an inactivated influenza vaccine. The chain uses TRBV29-1 and TRBJ2-5; no clear D gene. The DNA of the CDR3 is TGCAGCGTCCGATTTCCCTTAACCGAGACCCAGTACTTC. Amino acid sequence: CSVRFPLTETQYF.